Reported below is one T cell receptor (beta chain). Its cognate antigen has yet to be identified. No base quality information exists; no much larger clone differs at one position. This specimen's time point label, per the study, means: baseline before first vaccination. Vaccinee samples were obtained from the UK trials COV001 and COV002, which included a single-blind randomized controlled phase 2/3 trial of AZD1222 (ChAdOx1 nCoV-19) in healthy adults. Trial participant PBMC samples were collected at day 0 and day 28 after the second dose for TCRbeta chain sequencing. This record comes from a study of T cell responses to AZD1222 COVID-19 vaccine (dated by TCRdb to the early 2020s). For context, the study as a whole: AZD1222 recipients with second doses at about 4 weeks or about 12 weeks were pooled, because spike-specific TCR depth and breadth did not differ between schedules. Trial participants were enrolled into age subgroups of 18-55, 56-69 and 70-plus years, which contained roughly 150, 30 and 60 TCR-sequenced participants, respectively. A total of 230 to 250 trial participants underwent TCR sequencing, of whom some 210 received two doses of AZD1222 and about 25 received two doses of the MenACWY control vaccine. Study-level results and caveats: After two AZD1222 doses, both the breadth and the depth of spike-specific TCRs were significantly higher than at day 0 and than in MenACWY recipients. Nearly half of unique spike-specific TCRs reportedly recognized epitopes outside regions mutated in the B.1.351 and B.1.1.7 variants. Conclusions about previously exposed vaccinees are limited because only five to seven AZD1222 recipients were SARS-CoV-2 seropositive at baseline. Vaccine-associated CD4 TCRs spanned the whole spike protein, with dominant responses in regions 160-218 and 743-854. In the small 56-69-year group, the increase in depth fell short of significance, most likely because of low power. Participants were mostly white British and included more females than males, and it was suggested by the authors that clonal diversity may have been underestimated. Because no day 14 peak-response samples were available, repertoires were characterized only after the peak T cell response.

V loses 1 base of germline sequence and J loses 9 bases, and the interval between the two ends is 13 bases. The germline V gene gives CDR1 as KGHSH and CDR2 as LQKENI. The CDR3 starts with the cysteine, ends with the phenylalanine, and has 15 residues. Only CDR3 DNA remains: 45 bases, in frame from the first base. The CDR3 regions of human TCRbeta chains were analyzed by immunosequencing. Turning to the authors' computational methods: TCRs in the repertoires were compared against a reference library of SARS-CoV-2-specific TCRs that had been generated with the MIRA antigen-specificity platform. Breadth was defined as the fraction of unique TCRs that were SARS-CoV-2-associated. Depth was defined as the fraction of total T cells that were SARS-CoV-2-associated. Using the MIRA data, each spike-specific TCR was assigned both to the spike region to which the TCR was reactive and to a CD4 or CD8 class. Log10-transformed breadth and depth values were compared by one-way ANOVA with Sidak's multiple comparisons tests. TCRdb re-hosts the immuneACCESS table, in-frame sequences only. Its copies lack some clones; in the studies checked, an unresolved V gene accounts for under half of them, and the cause for the rest is not known. The V and J calls and clone size were taken over from that table, and D and trimming were inferred from the DNA. The sample table contains around 89,000 clones; only one count was recorded for just over 90% of them. Approximately 22% of the sample is held by the ten biggest clonotypes.

The starting material was peripheral blood, obtained on day 0 of AZD1222 vaccination. The rearranged segments are TRBV18 and TRBJ1-6; the D gene is perhaps TRBD1, on 5 matching bases. The source is an adult in good health. The nucleotide sequence reads TGTGCCAGCTCACCACTAGGGGACGGTCTTTCACCCCTCCACTTT. It is translated as CASSPLGDGLSPLHF.